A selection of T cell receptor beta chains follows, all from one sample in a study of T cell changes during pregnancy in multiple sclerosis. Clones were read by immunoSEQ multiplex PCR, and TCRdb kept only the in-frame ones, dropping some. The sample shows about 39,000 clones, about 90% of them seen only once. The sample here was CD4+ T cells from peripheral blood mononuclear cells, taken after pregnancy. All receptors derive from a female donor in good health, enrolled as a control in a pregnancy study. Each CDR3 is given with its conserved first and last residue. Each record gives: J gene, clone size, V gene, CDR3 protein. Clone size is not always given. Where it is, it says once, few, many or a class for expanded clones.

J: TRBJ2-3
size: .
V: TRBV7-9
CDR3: CASSIRRRGGLLTQYF

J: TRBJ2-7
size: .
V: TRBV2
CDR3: CASRQSSYEQYF

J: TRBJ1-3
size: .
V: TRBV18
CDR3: CASSSRGLSGNTIYF

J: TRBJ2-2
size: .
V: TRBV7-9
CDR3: CASSLFSGNTGELFF

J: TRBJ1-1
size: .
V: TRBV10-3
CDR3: CAIKTGEEKVMNTEAFF

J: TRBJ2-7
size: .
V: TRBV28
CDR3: CASSPGDVSSYEQYF

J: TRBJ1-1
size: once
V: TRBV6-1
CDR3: CASSEREGGGTEAFF

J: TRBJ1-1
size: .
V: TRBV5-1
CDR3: CASSLMAQNQNTEAFF

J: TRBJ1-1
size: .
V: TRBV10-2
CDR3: CASGGHMNTEAFF

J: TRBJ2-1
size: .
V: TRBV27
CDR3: CASSLSYSSSYNEQFF

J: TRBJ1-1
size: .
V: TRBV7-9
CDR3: CASSQQINTEAFF

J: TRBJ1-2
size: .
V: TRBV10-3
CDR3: CAISEGTVGGYTF

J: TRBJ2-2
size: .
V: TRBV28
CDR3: CASRRSRNTGELFF

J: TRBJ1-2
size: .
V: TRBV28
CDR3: CASSPGAGGYTF

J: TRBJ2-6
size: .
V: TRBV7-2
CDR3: CASSPAGANVLTF

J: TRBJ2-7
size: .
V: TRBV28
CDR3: CASSLLIAGPDYEQYF

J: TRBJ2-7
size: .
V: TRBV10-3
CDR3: CAISGTYSYEQYF

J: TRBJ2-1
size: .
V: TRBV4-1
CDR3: CASSQSSGKKLHEQFF

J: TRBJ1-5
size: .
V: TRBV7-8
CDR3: CASSLGRQLNQPQHF

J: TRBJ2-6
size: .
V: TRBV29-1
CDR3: CSVEITGGYSGANVLTF

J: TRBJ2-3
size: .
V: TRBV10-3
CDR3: CAISESGTGGTDTQYF

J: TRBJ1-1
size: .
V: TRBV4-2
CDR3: CASSQEILSGTEAFF

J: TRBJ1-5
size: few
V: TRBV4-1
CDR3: CASSRSLVEETQHF

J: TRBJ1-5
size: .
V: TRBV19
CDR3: CASSEGTGGRPQHF

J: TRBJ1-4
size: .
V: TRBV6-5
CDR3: CASSYFRTGGNEKLFF

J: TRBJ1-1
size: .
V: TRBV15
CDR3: CATSRSTRGTEAFF

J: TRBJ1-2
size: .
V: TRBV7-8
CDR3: CASSLERQPNYGYTF

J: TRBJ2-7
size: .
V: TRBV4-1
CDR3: CASSRGYEQYF

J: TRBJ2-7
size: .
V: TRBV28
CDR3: CASSFWAYYEQYF

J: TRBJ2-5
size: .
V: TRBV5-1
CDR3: CASSLRPSGSWETQYF

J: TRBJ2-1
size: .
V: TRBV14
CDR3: CASSQVNNEQFF

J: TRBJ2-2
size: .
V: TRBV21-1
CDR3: CATLRQGITGELFF

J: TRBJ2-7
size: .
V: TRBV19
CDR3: CASRGTSGPYEQYF

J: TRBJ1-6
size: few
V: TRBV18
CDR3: CASSRDRDSPLHF

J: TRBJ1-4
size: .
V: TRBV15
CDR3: CATGRDANEKLFF

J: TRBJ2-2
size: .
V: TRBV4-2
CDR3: CASSLSGEITGELFF

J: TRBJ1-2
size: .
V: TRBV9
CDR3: CASSVGGTHGYTF

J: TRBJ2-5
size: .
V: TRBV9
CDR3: CASSLAGTSEETQYF

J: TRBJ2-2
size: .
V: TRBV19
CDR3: CASMRAKGQGHTGELFF

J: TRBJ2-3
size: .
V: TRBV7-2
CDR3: CASEAGGFFDTQYF